The TCR beta chain under discussion was sequenced for a study of PD-1 blockade in classical Hodgkin lymphoma. Overall study context: Patients were administered nivolumab (3 mg/kg intravenously) every 2 weeks.

Time point noted: cycle 4 day 1 (C4D1), after more than five weeks of nivolumab. Relapses following autologous stem cell transplantation were seen in all patients, with brentuximab vedotin exposure varying. On this clone: Antigen: not known.

Here immunoSEQ multiplex PCR was the method, and the copy in TCRdb shows in-frame clones only, minus some. Counted here are about 6,900 clones, about 88% occurring once; the ten biggest clones make up 42%. Study outcomes and limitations: Lower baseline TCR diversity was reported for newly diagnosed patients than for healthy donors. Complete responders had baseline diversity similar to newly diagnosed patients.

This sequence was found in a human donor with classical Hodgkin lymphoma. The sequences come from peripheral blood mononuclear cells (PBMCs), collected before the fourth cycle of nivolumab.

CDR3 in DNA: TGTGCCAGCAGTTCGTCTGGACAGGGGGGGACCTACGAGCAGTACGTC. This translates into CASSSSGQGGTYEQYV. This rearrangement joins TRBV28 to TRBJ2-7; 10 bases match TRBD1. Germline V gene data show CDR1 as MDHEN and CDR2 as SYDVKM. Germline trimming cut 4 bases from V and 2 bases from J; bases unmatched to any gene: 8. The CDR3 is 16 residues long.